This TCR beta chain was identified during a study of T cells after somatic rescue of genetic block. The data were produced by immunoSEQ multiplex PCR, yet TCRdb's version contains in-frame clones alone and is incomplete. The repertoire includes about 12,000 clones, roughly two thirds of them detected once, and approximately 20% sits in the top ten. This CDR3 comprises 15 residues. From germline, CDR1 is SGDLS and CDR2 YYNGEE. V gave up 3 bases and J gave up 5 bases; unmatched junction bases: 4. This clonotype was obtained from a boy younger than 18. Source material: peripheral blood mononuclear cells (PBMCs). The chain recombines TRBV9 with TRBJ2-4; 11 nucleotides match TRBD2. Written as DNA, the CDR3 is TGTGCCAGCAGCGGGGTAGCGGGAGGGCAAAACATTCAGTACTTC. Amino acids: CASSGVAGGQNIQYF.